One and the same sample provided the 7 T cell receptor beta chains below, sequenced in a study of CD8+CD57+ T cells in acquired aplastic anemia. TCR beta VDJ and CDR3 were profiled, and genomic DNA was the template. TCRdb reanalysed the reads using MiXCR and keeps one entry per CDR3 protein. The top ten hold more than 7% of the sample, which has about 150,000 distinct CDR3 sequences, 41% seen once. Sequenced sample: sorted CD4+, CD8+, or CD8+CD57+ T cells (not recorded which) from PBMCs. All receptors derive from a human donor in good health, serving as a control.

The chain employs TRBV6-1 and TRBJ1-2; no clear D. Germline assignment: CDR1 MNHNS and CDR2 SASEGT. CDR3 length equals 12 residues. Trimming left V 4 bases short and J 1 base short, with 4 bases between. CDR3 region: CASSGINYGYTF. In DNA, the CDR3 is TGTGCCAGCAGTGGGATTAACTATGGCTACACCTTC.

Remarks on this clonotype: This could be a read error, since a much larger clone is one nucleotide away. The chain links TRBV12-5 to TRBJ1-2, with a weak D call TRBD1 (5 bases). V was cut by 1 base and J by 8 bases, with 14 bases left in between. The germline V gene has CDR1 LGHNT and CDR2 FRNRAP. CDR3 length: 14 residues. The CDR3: CASGLGTGGEGYTF. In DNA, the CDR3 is TGTGCTAGTGGTTTGGGCACTGGGGGGGAAGGCTACACCTTC.

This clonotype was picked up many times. The CDR3 sequence is CASSVGQDRGTEAFF. DNA for the CDR3: TGTGCCAGCAGCGTTGGACAGGATCGAGGTACTGAAGCTTTCTTT. This rearrangement joins TRBV7-9 to TRBJ1-1; 7 bases agree with TRBD1. CDR3 length: 15 amino acids. The germline V gene encodes CDR1 SEHNR and CDR2 FQNEAQ (reference sequence). Trimming at V came to 5 bases and at J to 5 bases, leaving 11 bases not matched to a gene.

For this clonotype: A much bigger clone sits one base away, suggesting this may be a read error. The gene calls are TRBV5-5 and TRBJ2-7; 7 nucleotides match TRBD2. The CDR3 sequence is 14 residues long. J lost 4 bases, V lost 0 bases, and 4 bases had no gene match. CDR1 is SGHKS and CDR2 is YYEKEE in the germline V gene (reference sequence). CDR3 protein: CASSLGGSEYEQYF. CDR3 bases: TGTGCCAGCAGCTTGGGCGGGAGTGAGTACGAGCAGTACTTC.

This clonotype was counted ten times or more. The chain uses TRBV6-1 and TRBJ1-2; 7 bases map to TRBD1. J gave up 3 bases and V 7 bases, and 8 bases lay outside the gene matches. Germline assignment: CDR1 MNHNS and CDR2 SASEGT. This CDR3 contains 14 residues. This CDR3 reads CASKPWDSYYGYTF. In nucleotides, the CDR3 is TGTGCCAGCAAACCGTGGGACAGCTACTATGGCTACACCTTC.

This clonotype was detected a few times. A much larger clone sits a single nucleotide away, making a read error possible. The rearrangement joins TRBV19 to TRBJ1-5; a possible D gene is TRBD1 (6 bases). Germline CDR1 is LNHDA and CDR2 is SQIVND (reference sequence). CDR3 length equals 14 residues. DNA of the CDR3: TGTGCCGGTAGTATTCGGAGGGGGATCCAGCCCCAGCATTTT. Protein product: CAGSIRRGIQPQHF. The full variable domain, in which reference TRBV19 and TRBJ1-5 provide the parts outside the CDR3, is DGGITQSPKYLFRKEGQNVTLSCEQNLNHDAMYWYRQDPGQGLRLIYYSQIVNDFQKGDIAEGYSVSREKKESFPLTVTSAQKNPTAFYLCAGSIRRGIQPQHFGDGTRLSIL.

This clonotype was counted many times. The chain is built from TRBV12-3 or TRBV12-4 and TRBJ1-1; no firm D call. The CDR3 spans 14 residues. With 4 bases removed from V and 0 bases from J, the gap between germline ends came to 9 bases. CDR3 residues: CASSYDSLNTEAFF. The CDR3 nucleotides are TGTGCCAGCAGTTATGACTCACTGAACACTGAAGCTTTCTTT.